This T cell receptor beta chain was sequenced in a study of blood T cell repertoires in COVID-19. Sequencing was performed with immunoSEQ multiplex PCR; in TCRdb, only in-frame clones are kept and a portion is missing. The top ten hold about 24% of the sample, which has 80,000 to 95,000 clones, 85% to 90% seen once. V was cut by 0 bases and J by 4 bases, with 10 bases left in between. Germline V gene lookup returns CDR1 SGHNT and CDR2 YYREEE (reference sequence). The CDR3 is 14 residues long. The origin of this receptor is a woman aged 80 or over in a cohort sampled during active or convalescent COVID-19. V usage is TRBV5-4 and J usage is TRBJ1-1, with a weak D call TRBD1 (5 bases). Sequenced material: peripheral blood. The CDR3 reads CASSLAQGSTEAFF. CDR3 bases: TGTGCCAGCAGCTTGGCGCAGGGAAGCACTGAAGCTTTCTTT.